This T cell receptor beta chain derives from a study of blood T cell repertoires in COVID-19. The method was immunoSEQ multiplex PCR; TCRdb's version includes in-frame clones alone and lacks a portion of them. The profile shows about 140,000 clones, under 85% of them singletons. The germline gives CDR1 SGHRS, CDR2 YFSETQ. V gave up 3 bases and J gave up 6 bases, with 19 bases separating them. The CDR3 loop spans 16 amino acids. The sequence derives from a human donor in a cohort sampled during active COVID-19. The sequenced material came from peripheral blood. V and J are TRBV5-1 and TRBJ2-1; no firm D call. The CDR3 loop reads CASSSGTTSFSNEQFF. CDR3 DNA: TGCGCCAGCAGCTCGGGTACTACCTCCTTTAGCAATGAGCAGTTCTTC. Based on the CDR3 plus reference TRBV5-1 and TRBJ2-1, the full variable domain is KAGVTQTPRYLIKTRGQQVTLSCSPISGHRSVSWYQQTPGQGLQFLFEYFSETQRNKGNFPGRFSGRQFSNSRSEMNVSTLELGDSALYLCASSSGTTSFSNEQFFGPGTRLTVL.